These 30 T cell receptor beta chains were all obtained from the same sample, sequenced in a study of T cell repertoires in cytomegalovirus infection. TCRdb called the reads again in MiXCR, with one record for every CDR3 protein. This table holds around 500,000 distinct CDR3 sequences, under 55% found once. These TCRs are of unknown antigen specificity. The sample was cultured PBMCs, taken from culture after CMV antigen stimulation. The receptor source for this set is a human donor in good health (CMV status not recorded). Some clones in this sample may be carry-over from other donors' samples.

This rearrangement joins TRBV6-1 to TRBJ2-7; 8 bases line up with TRBD1. CDR1 and CDR2 (germline): MNHNS, SASEGT. The V gene end was trimmed by 5 bases and the J gene end by 6 bases; junction bases not matched to a gene: 9. This CDR3 has 14 residues. The DNA of the CDR3 is TGTGCCAGCAGTAAATCCGGGACAGGTTCCGAGCAGTACTTC. The encoded protein is CASSKSGTGSEQYF.

V usage is TRBV4-2 and J usage is TRBJ1-2, with D uncertain. The V gene's germline CDR1 is LGHNA and CDR2 YNFKEQ. The V end was cut by 4 bases, the J end by 8 bases, with 14 bases between. CDR3 length: 13 residues. DNA for the CDR3: TGTGCCAGCAGCCTCTCCACGTATTCGGGCTACACCTTC. Protein: CASSLSTYSGYTF.

This clonotype came up a few times. This chain connects TRBV7-2 to TRBJ1-1, with D maybe TRBD1 (5 bases). The length of the CDR3 is 14 residues. Deletions cut 4 bases from V and 6 bases from J, with 15 bases between. Germline V gives CDR1 SGHTA, CDR2 FQGNSA. The CDR3 bases are TGTGCCAGCAGCTCCACGGGGTGGGGCTCTGAAGCTTTCTTT. It specifies CASSSTGWGSEAFF.

The chain recombines TRBV6-1 with TRBJ2-1; 8 bases match TRBD2. This CDR3 is 15 amino acids long. V was pared by 7 bases and J by 2 bases, with 7 bases of the junction left unmatched. Germline-derived CDR1 and CDR2 are MNHNS and SASEGT. CDR3: CASIEAGATYNEQFF. The CDR3 region has the DNA TGTGCCAGCATCGAAGCGGGGGCCACCTACAATGAGCAGTTCTTC.

J is TRBJ1-1 and V is TRBV27, with D possibly matching TRBD1 (6 bases). This CDR3 comprises 15 residues. Trimming cost V 2 bases and J 0 bases, with 10 bases left between them. CDR1 and CDR2 (germline): MNHEY, SMNVEV (reference sequence). CDR3 amino acids: CASSLQGSMNTEAFF. CDR3 coding DNA: TGTGCCAGCAGTTTACAGGGGTCCATGAACACTGAAGCTTTCTTT.

This clonotype has only a few counts. J is TRBJ2-1 and V is TRBV28; 10 nucleotides align to TRBD2. CDR1 and CDR2 (germline): MDHEN, SYDVKM. V was clipped by 7 bases and J by 3 bases; unmatched bases: 9. The CDR3 is made up of 16 amino acids. CDR3 in DNA: TGTGCCAGCAATGGGCTAGCGGGAGAGTACTACAATGAGCAGTTCTTC. This codes for CASNGLAGEYYNEQFF.

This clonotype showed up just a few times. V is TRBV7-2 and J is TRBJ2-3; no clear D gene. Germline assignment: CDR1 SGHTA and CDR2 FQGNSA. V was cut by 4 bases and J by 9 bases, with 8 bases left in between. This CDR3 comprises 11 residues. CDR3 DNA sequence: TGTGCCAGCAGCTCCCTCGCGACGCAGTATTTT. This gives the protein CASSSLATQYF.

The CDR3 sequence: CASSLTTSGSGYNEQFF. CDR3 in DNA: TGCGCCAGCAGCCTGACCACTAGCGGGAGCGGGTACAATGAGCAGTTCTTC. V and J are TRBV5-1 and TRBJ2-1, with TRBD2 identical over 11 bases. Germline V CDR1 and CDR2: SGHRS, YFSETQ. With 4 bases clipped from V and 4 bases from J, the junction kept 10 bases outside the gene matches. The length of the CDR3 is 17 residues.

In this sample, this clonotype turned up a few times. The chain joins TRBV7-2 to TRBJ2-1; D possibly uses TRBD1 or TRBD2 (5 bases each). Trimming stripped 3 bases from V and 9 bases from J, with 21 bases between. The CDR3 is made up of 16 amino acids. CDR1 is SGHTA and CDR2 is FQGNSA in the germline V gene. CDR3 protein: CASSFPQTWDHGEQFF. The CDR3 DNA is TGTGCCAGCAGCTTCCCCCAGACGTGGGACCATGGTGAGCAGTTCTTC.

The V and J genes are TRBV5-6 and TRBJ1-5; D might be TRBD1 (5 bases). The CDR3 contains 14 residues. The V end lost 7 bases, the J end lost 7 bases, and 18 bases lay between the germline ends. Germline lookup yields CDR1 SGHDT and CDR2 YYEEEE. CDR3 sequence (DNA): TGTGCCAGCGGCTCTTGGGGGGGAGGCCAGCCCCAGCATTTT. Translation: CASGSWGGGQPQHF.

The chain carries TRBV6-5 and TRBJ1-2; tentatively, D is TRBD1 (6 bases). This CDR3 spans 15 amino acids. The germline CDR1 and CDR2 sequences are MNHEY and SVGAGI. The germline V and J ends were trimmed by 5 bases and 6 bases, with 19 bases remaining between them. In DNA form, the CDR3 reads TGTGCCAGCAGTGACGACCGGACAGCCCTCGATGGCTACACCTTC. This encodes CASSDDRTALDGYTF.

The gene calls are TRBV5-4 and TRBJ2-7; no firm D call. Germline CDR1 and CDR2: SGHNT and YYREEE (reference sequence). The CDR3 has 12 residues. Trimming left V 1 base short and J 6 bases short, with 8 bases between. The CDR3 sequence: CASSLPLREQYF. DNA of the CDR3: TGTGCCAGCAGCTTGCCCCTCCGCGAGCAGTACTTC.

In this sample, this clonotype turned up a few times. This chain uses TRBV11-2 with TRBJ2-7; the match to TRBD1 covers 7 bases. Unmatched junction bases numbered 10, after V lost 4 bases and J lost 4 bases. CDR1 is SGHAT, CDR2 FQNNGV, per germline. The length of the CDR3 is 15 residues. In DNA, the CDR3 is TGTGCCAGCAGCTCCACTAAGACAGGGTTGTACGAGCAGTACTTC. Protein: CASSSTKTGLYEQYF.

V usage is TRBV20-1 and J usage is TRBJ2-3; D gene unclear. The CDR3 is 12 residues long. V was clipped by 1 base and J by 4 bases, with 6 bases between them. Germline V CDR1 and CDR2: DFQATT, SNEGSKA (reference sequence). CDR3 DNA sequence: TGCAGTGCTAGAGGGCAGCCAGATACGCAGTATTTT. Translation: CSARGQPDTQYF.

V and J are TRBV5-5 and TRBJ2-1, with D unclear. Between the trimmed V and J ends, which lost 2 bases and 9 bases, there was a span of 12 bases. Germline CDR1 SGHKS, CDR2 YYEKEE (reference sequence). The CDR3 is made up of 13 amino acids. CDR3 loop: CASSFWSGPEQFF. Written as DNA, the CDR3 is TGTGCCAGCAGCTTTTGGTCCGGGCCTGAGCAGTTCTTC.

This clonotype was recorded a few times. The chain couples TRBV5-6 to TRBJ1-6; TRBD1 matches 7 bases. The germline gives CDR1 SGHDT, CDR2 YYEEEE. The length of the CDR3 is 17 residues. Trimming removed 4 bases from V and 0 bases from J; junction bases left unmatched: 7. The CDR3 coding sequence is TGTGCCAGCAGCATAGGGACAGAGAGCTCCTATAATTCACCCCTCCACTTT. It codes for CASSIGTESSYNSPLHF.

This chain connects TRBV18 to TRBJ1-1, with unresolved D. Deletions cut 5 bases from V and 0 bases from J, with 13 bases between. This CDR3 comprises 15 residues. The germline V gene has CDR1 KGHSH and CDR2 LQKENI. In DNA form, the CDR3 reads TGTGCCAGCTCATCCTCCAGGAGATTGAACACTGAAGCTTTCTTT. Amino acid sequence: CASSSSRRLNTEAFF.

This clonotype was observed a handful of times. V and J are TRBV7-2 and TRBJ2-7, with TRBD2 identical over 9 bases. Germline V CDR1 and CDR2: SGHTA, FQGNSA. The CDR3 covers 15 residues. The trim removed 5 bases at V and 3 bases at J, leaving 8 bases unmatched. DNA of the CDR3: TGTGCCAGCAGCCCCCGACTAGCGGCGGACTACGAGCAGTACTTC. Residues: CASSPRLAADYEQYF.

This clonotype was picked up a small number of times. Written as DNA, the CDR3 is TGTGCCAGCAACCCCGGGGGAGCAGGGCTCATGAACACTGAAGCTTTCTTT. Translation gives CASNPGGAGLMNTEAFF. The V gene is TRBV12-3 or TRBV12-4, the J gene TRBJ1-1, with a tentative D call TRBD1 (5 bases). The CDR3 sequence is 17 residues long. V lost 7 bases and J 0 bases, leaving 21 bases between the germline ends.

This clonotype was picked up a small number of times. This rearrangement joins TRBV7-8 to TRBJ2-2, with D possibly TRBD1 on 5 matching bases. In germline, CDR1 is SGHVS, CDR2 FQNEAQ. The CDR3 is made up of 15 amino acids. Trimming shortened V by 0 bases and J by 3 bases, and 8 bases separated the two germline ends. DNA of the CDR3: TGTGCCAGCAGCTTAGCCCTAGGGGACACCGGGGAGCTGTTTTTT. Translated, it gives CASSLALGDTGELFF.

The chain employs TRBV6-2 or TRBV6-3 and TRBJ2-1; 7 nucleotides line up with TRBD1. CDR3 length equals 16 residues. CDR1 MNHEY and CDR2 SVGEGT come from the germline V gene. Trimming took 0 bases from V and 4 from J; bases not matched to a gene: 6. In nucleotides, the CDR3 is TGTGCCAGCAGTTACTCCCTTAGCAGGGGGTACAATGAGCAGTTCTTC. This codes for CASSYSLSRGYNEQFF.

Many counts were recorded for this clonotype. The chain recombines TRBV7-8 with TRBJ2-5; TRBD2 is a possible D gene (7 bases). Germline V lookup: CDR1 SGHVS, CDR2 FQNEAQ. Deletions cut 2 bases from V and 6 bases from J, with 16 bases between. This CDR3 has 15 amino acids. Written as DNA, the CDR3 is TGTGCCAGCAGCTTATCTCGCGTGGGGGGGCAGACCCAGTACTTC. Its translation: CASSLSRVGGQTQYF.

There are a few counts of this clonotype. The V gene is TRBV7-6, the J gene TRBJ1-4; D perhaps matches TRBD1 (5 bases). Germline lookup yields CDR1 SGHVS and CDR2 FNYEAQ. Trimming pared 5 bases from V and 8 bases from J, leaving 12 bases between. The CDR3 contains 13 residues. CDR3 coding DNA: TGTGCCAGCAGCCATGATCGGGGGGAAAAACTGTTTTTT. Translated, it gives CASSHDRGEKLFF.

The chain employs TRBV7-6 and TRBJ2-3; D remains ambiguous. The germline V gene encodes CDR1 SGHVS and CDR2 FNYEAQ. V gave up 5 bases and J gave up 6 bases, with 12 bases separating them. The CDR3 contains 13 residues. The CDR3 region has the DNA TGTGCCAGCAGCCCACGAGAGGCGGATACGCAGTATTTT. Translation: CASSPREADTQYF.

This chain connects TRBV24-1 to TRBJ1-3; D not resolved. This CDR3 comprises 15 residues. Germline loops: CDR1 KGHDR, CDR2 SFDVKD. Trimming removed 5 bases from V and 0 bases from J, with 10 bases in between. This chain's CDR3 is CATSVRLFSGNTIYF. For the CDR3, the DNA is TGTGCCACCAGTGTCCGGCTCTTCTCTGGAAACACCATATATTTT.

The chain combines TRBV12-3 or TRBV12-4 with TRBJ2-7; D is perhaps TRBD1 or TRBD2 (6 bases each). Trimming shortened V by 3 bases and J by 7 bases, and 19 bases separated the two germline ends. This CDR3 has 15 residues. The CDR3 bases are TGTGCCAGCAGTTTTAGGGACAACGGAGGGGGAGAGCAGTACTTC. Residues: CASSFRDNGGGEQYF.

The J gene is TRBJ2-1, the V gene TRBV6-1; 8 nucleotides match TRBD1. The trim removed 2 bases at V and 5 bases at J, leaving 5 bases unmatched. CDR1 is MNHNS and CDR2 is SASEGT in the germline V gene. This CDR3 has 15 residues. Written as DNA, the CDR3 is TGTGCCAGCAGTGAATACGGACAGGGACACAATGAGCAGTTCTTC. It codes for CASSEYGQGHNEQFF.

V gene TRBV6-1 combines with J gene TRBJ1-5, with no clear D. Germline V gene sequence: CDR1 MNHNS, CDR2 SASEGT. With 1 base removed from V and 5 bases from J, the gap between germline ends came to 12 bases. The CDR3 runs to 15 residues. The CDR3 loop reads CASSEGEGFYQPQHF. CDR3 DNA sequence: TGTGCCAGCAGTGAAGGCGAGGGCTTCTATCAGCCCCAGCATTTT.

The rearrangement links TRBV7-2 to TRBJ2-5, with TRBD2 as a possible D gene (6 bases). Per the germline V gene, CDR1 is SGHTA and CDR2 is FQGNSA. CDR3 size: 14 residues. Trimming stripped 3 bases from V and 6 bases from J, with 14 bases between. The CDR3 loop reads CASSLNAGPKTQYF. CDR3 coding DNA: TGTGCCAGCAGCTTGAACGCGGGACCGAAGACCCAGTACTTC.

This clonotype occurred a few times. The V gene is TRBV18, the J gene TRBJ2-1; 7 bases map to TRBD1. Germline V CDR1 and CDR2: KGHSH, LQKENI. V lost 0 bases to trimming and J lost 6 bases; unmatched junction nucleotides: 2. The length of the CDR3 is 14 residues. The CDR3 sequence is CASSPPTGINEQFF. The CDR3 bases are TGTGCCAGCTCACCACCGACAGGGATCAATGAGCAGTTCTTC. The whole variable domain, filled in from reference TRBV18 and TRBJ2-1, reads NAGVMQNPRHLVRRRGQEARLRCSPMKGHSHVYWYRQLPEEGLKFMVYLQKENIIDESGMPKERFSAEFPKEGPSILRIQQVVRGDSAAYFCASSPPTGINEQFFGPGTRLTVL.